These 10 T cell receptor beta chains originate from one sample sequenced in a study of vaccination and CD4 T cells after COVID-19. These receptors are not linked to any known antigen. Treatment given: roughly 10-day PBMC culture with coronavirus spike peptide pools or control peptides (ViraFEST assay). Sequence data for DNA of cultured CD4+ T cells were generated by the Oncomine TCR Beta short-read assay. Each CDR3 protein is one row after TCRdb ran MiXCR on the PCR reads. There are about 12,000 distinct CDR3 sequences in the sample; less than 75% occur only once, and about an eighth lies in the top ten. Sequencing input: CD4+ T cells from blood, cultured in vitro. The source of these receptors is a human donor who had recovered from COVID-19.

This clonotype appeared a few times. The rearrangement joins TRBV2 to TRBJ1-1, with TRBD1 identical over 7 bases. V shed 6 bases, J shed 11 bases, and the junction held 15 bases outside the gene matches. The CDR3 is made up of 14 amino acids. Per the germline V gene, CDR1 is SNHLY and CDR2 is FYNNEI. The CDR3 coding sequence is TGTGCCAGCAGGTCCCGACAGGGTGGAACATGGGCTTTCTTT. It codes for CASRSRQGGTWAFF.

The chain has TRBV11-3 and TRBJ2-1; tentatively, D is TRBD2 (7 bases). The CDR3 consists of 15 residues. V gave up 5 bases and J gave up 9 bases, with 20 bases separating them. From germline, CDR1 is SGHNT and CDR2 YENEEA. CDR3 DNA: TGTGCCAGCAGCCTCCGGGCGCGGGGGCCGGGTGAGCAGTTCTTC. It codes for CASSLRARGPGEQFF.

The chain uses TRBV18 and TRBJ2-7, with D maybe TRBD1 (6 bases). V was cut by 4 bases and J by 3 bases, with 16 bases left in between. The length of the CDR3 is 15 residues. Germline V gives CDR1 KGHSH, CDR2 LQKENI. The chain's CDR3 is CASSQSTGTFYEQYF. DNA of the CDR3: TGTGCCAGCTCACAATCCACAGGGACCTTCTACGAGCAGTACTTC.

The chain combines TRBV5-1 with TRBJ2-5; D may match TRBD1 or TRBD2 (5 bases each). The germline V gene encodes CDR1 SGHRS and CDR2 YFSETQ. CDR3 length: 12 amino acids. Trimming cost V 2 bases and J 5 bases, with 7 bases left between them. DNA for the CDR3: TGCGCCAGCAGCTTCCGGGGCGAGACCCAGTACTTC. The encoded protein is CASSFRGETQYF.

The gene calls are TRBV7-2 and TRBJ2-3, with a tentative D call TRBD2 (6 bases). V lost 3 bases, J lost 1 base, and 14 bases lay in between. In germline, CDR1 is SGHTA, CDR2 FQGNSA. CDR3 size: 16 residues. CDR3: CASSFREEVGTDTQYF. The CDR3 DNA reads TGTGCCAGCAGCTTCAGGGAGGAGGTGGGCACAGATACGCAGTATTTT.

V gene TRBV19 combines with J gene TRBJ1-5, with D hard to call. Trimming took off 2 bases at V and 9 bases at J, with 11 bases between the two ends. Germline CDR1 and CDR2: LNHDA and SQIVND (reference sequence). The CDR3 covers 13 residues. CDR3 sequence reads: CASSIRAGWPQHF. CDR3 bases: TGTGCCAGTAGTATAAGGGCCGGGTGGCCCCAGCATTTT.

The chain recombines TRBV7-9 with TRBJ2-5, with D maybe TRBD2 (5 bases). Germline V CDR1 and CDR2: SEHNR, FQNEAQ (reference sequence). V was clipped by 2 bases and J by 1 base, with 11 bases between them. The CDR3 has 15 residues. The CDR3 protein is CASSLRLPVQETQYF. Written as DNA, the CDR3 is TGTGCCAGCAGCTTACGACTACCCGTCCAAGAGACCCAGTACTTC. Combining the CDR3 with reference TRBV7-9 and TRBJ2-5 gives the whole variable domain DTGVSQNPRHKITKRGQNVTFRCDPISEHNRLYWYRQTLGQGPEFLTYFQNEAQLEKSRLLSDRFSAERPKGSFSTLEIQRTEQGDSAMYLCASSLRLPVQETQYFGPGTRLLVL.

This clonotype was recorded a few times. The J gene is TRBJ1-2, the V gene TRBV2; D not certain. The CDR3 sequence is 12 residues long. Trimming removed 7 bases from V and 7 bases from J, with 13 bases in between. Germline V gives CDR1 SNHLY, CDR2 FYNNEI. CDR3 sequence: CASTPSLFGYTF. CDR3 DNA: TGTGCCAGCACCCCCTCTTTATTTGGCTACACCTTC.

The V and J genes are TRBV6-1 and TRBJ1-5; no clear D. Between the trimmed V and J ends, which lost 6 bases and 5 bases, there was a span of 8 bases. CDR1 is MNHNS and CDR2 is SASEGT in the germline V gene. There are 12 residues in the CDR3. Here the CDR3 DNA reads TGTGCCAGCAGCTCGCCTCATCAGCCCCAGCATTTT. It yields the protein CASSSPHQPQHF.

The V gene is TRBV19, the J gene TRBJ2-2, with unresolved D. Germline CDR1 and CDR2: LNHDA and SQIVND (reference sequence). V was clipped by 6 bases and J by 1 base, with 18 bases between them. This CDR3 contains 17 residues. This CDR3 is CASSQQLTSGNTGELFF. The CDR3 coding sequence is TGTGCCAGTAGCCAACAGTTGACATCTGGGAACACCGGGGAGCTGTTTTTT.